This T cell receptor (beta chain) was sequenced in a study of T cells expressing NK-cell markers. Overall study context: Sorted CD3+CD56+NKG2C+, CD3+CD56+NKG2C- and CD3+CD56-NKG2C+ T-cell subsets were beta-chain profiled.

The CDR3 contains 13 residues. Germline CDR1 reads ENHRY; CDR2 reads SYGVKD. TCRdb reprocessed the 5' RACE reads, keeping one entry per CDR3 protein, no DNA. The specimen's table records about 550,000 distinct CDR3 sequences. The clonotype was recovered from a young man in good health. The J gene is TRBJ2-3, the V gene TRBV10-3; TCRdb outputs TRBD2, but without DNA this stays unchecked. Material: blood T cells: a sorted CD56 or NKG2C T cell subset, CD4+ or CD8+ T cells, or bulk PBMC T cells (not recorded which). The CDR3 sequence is CAIAGGITDTQYF.